This is a list of T cell receptor beta chains from one sample in a study of CD8+CD57+ T cells in acquired aplastic anemia. Each CDR3 protein is one row after TCRdb ran MiXCR on the reads. This table holds fewer than 250,000 distinct CDR3 sequences, about half found once. The sequencing input was sorted CD4+, CD8+, or CD8+CD57+ T cells (not recorded which) from PBMCs. The receptors shown here come from a human donor with aplastic anemia. Both conserved end residues are part of each CDR3. Each record gives: CDR3 length, clone size, V gene, J gene, D gene, CDR3 DNA, CDR3 protein. A D gene is named only where the DNA matches it firmly. A clone size is listed for some rows: how often the clone was seen (once, few, many), or a class if it is expanded.

length: 14
size: -
V: TRBV7-9
J: TRBJ2-5
D: -
DNA: TGTGCCAGCAGCCAGGACGGGGGCATCGAGACCCAGTACTTC
CDR3: CASSQDGGIETQYF

length: 11
size: many
V: TRBV3-1
J: TRBJ1-1
D: -
DNA: TGTGCCAGCAGCCAAGCCACTGAAGCTTTCTTT
CDR3: CASSQATEAFF

length: 13
size: -
V: TRBV20-1
J: TRBJ1-5
D: TRBD1
DNA: TGCAGTGCTAGAGGACAGGGGGGTCAGCCCCAGCATTTT
CDR3: CSARGQGGQPQHF

length: 14
size: many
V: TRBV6-6
J: TRBJ2-1
D: -
DNA: TGTGCCAGCAGTTACTCTCCCCAGGTCAATGAGCAGTTCTTC
CDR3: CASSYSPQVNEQFF

length: 16
size: -
V: TRBV7-6
J: TRBJ2-5
D: -
DNA: TGTGCCAGCAGCTTAGAGGGACGAACGACAATCGCGACCCAGTACTTC
CDR3: CASSLEGRTTIATQYF

length: 14
size: -
V: TRBV2
J: TRBJ2-1
D: -
DNA: TGTGCCAGCAGTGAAGTTAGTAGCGACGATGAGCAGTTCTTC
CDR3: CASSEVSSDDEQFF

length: 14
size: -
V: TRBV20-1
J: TRBJ2-3
D: TRBD2
DNA: TGCAGTGCTAGTGCGGGGGTCGCCTGGAATGAGCAGTATTTT
CDR3: CSASAGVAWNEQYF

length: 16
size: -
V: TRBV7-2
J: TRBJ2-3
D: TRBD2
DNA: TGTGCCAGCAGCCCAAGGGGACTAGCGGGGGTAGATACGCAGTATTTT
CDR3: CASSPRGLAGVDTQYF

length: 14
size: many
V: TRBV5-6
J: TRBJ2-3
D: TRBD1
DNA: TGTGCCAGCAGCCTAAGACAGGGAACAGATACGCAGTATTTT
CDR3: CASSLRQGTDTQYF

length: 15
size: -
V: TRBV6-5
J: TRBJ1-3
D: -
DNA: TGTGCCAGCAGCCCCAGGACAGTAACTGGAAACACCATATATTTT
CDR3: CASSPRTVTGNTIYF

length: 14
size: -
V: TRBV29-1
J: TRBJ1-4
D: -
DNA: TGCAGCGTTCGGGGAATAACTAGTAATGAAAAACTGTTTTTT
CDR3: CSVRGITSNEKLFF

length: 14
size: -
V: TRBV7-9
J: TRBJ1-2
D: -
DNA: TGTGCCAGCAGCCTATCCGACGGGCAGGGCGGCCACACCTTC
CDR3: CASSLSDGQGGHTF

length: 14
size: many
V: TRBV7-2
J: TRBJ1-2
D: -
DNA: TGTGCCAGCAGCTTAGGGGACTTTGGCGGAGGCTACACCTTC
CDR3: CASSLGDFGGGYTF

length: 14
size: -
V: TRBV7-9
J: TRBJ1-1
D: -
DNA: TGTGCCATCAGCTTTGGGCGGGGAGACACTGAAGCTTTCTTT
CDR3: CAISFGRGDTEAFF

length: 13
size: -
V: TRBV29-1
J: TRBJ2-7
D: -
DNA: TGCAGCGTTGAACCTCCAGCCTCCTACGAGCAGTACTTC
CDR3: CSVEPPASYEQYF

length: 16
size: few
V: TRBV20-1
J: TRBJ2-5
D: -
DNA: TGCAGTGCTAGAGATGGGTCTAGCGAGGCGGGAGAGACCCAGTACTTC
CDR3: CSARDGSSEAGETQYF

length: 14
size: once
V: TRBV7-2
J: TRBJ1-1
D: TRBD1
DNA: TGTGCCAGCAGCCGGACAGGGGAAGGCACTGAAGCTTTCTTT
CDR3: CASSRTGEGTEAFF

length: 13
size: -
V: TRBV6-6
J: TRBJ2-4
D: -
DNA: TGTGCCAGCAGTCGTAGCTCTGGAAACATTCAGTACTTC
CDR3: CASSRSSGNIQYF

length: 15
size: -
V: TRBV3-1
J: TRBJ1-3
D: -
DNA: TGTGCCAGCAGCCAACCCCCCGGGACTGGAAACACCATATATTTT
CDR3: CASSQPPGTGNTIYF

length: 12
size: many
V: TRBV12-3/TRBV12-4
J: TRBJ1-1
D: -
DNA: TGTGCCAGCAAGACCGAGAACACTGAAGCTTTCTTT
CDR3: CASKTENTEAFF

length: 15
size: -
V: TRBV25-1
J: TRBJ2-7
D: TRBD2
DNA: TGTGCCAGTTCACGGATAGCGGGGACCTCCTACGAGCAGTACTTC
CDR3: CASSRIAGTSYEQYF

length: 15
size: many
V: TRBV11-2
J: TRBJ2-7
D: -
DNA: TGTGCCAGCAGCCCAAGTTACATCCGCTCCTACGAGCAGTACTTC
CDR3: CASSPSYIRSYEQYF

length: 14
size: -
V: TRBV28
J: TRBJ1-1
D: -
DNA: TGTGCCAGCAGGGCGGGACGGATGAACACTGAAGCTTTCTTT
CDR3: CASRAGRMNTEAFF

length: 15
size: -
V: TRBV6-5
J: TRBJ2-5
D: -
DNA: TGTGCCAGCAGGCGTAGGGGACACTCTGAAGAGACCCAGTACTTC
CDR3: CASRRRGHSEETQYF

length: 13
size: many
V: TRBV6-6
J: TRBJ1-2
D: -
DNA: TGTGCCAGCAGTGCCACAGGGTTGGGTGGCTACACCTTC
CDR3: CASSATGLGGYTF

length: 12
size: -
V: TRBV2
J: TRBJ2-7
D: TRBD2
DNA: TGTGCCAGCAGTCCTCGGGAGGACGAGCAGTACTTC
CDR3: CASSPREDEQYF

length: 13
size: few
V: TRBV19
J: TRBJ1-5
D: TRBD1
DNA: TGTGCCAGTAAGGGACAGGGCAATCAGCCCCAGCATTTT
CDR3: CASKGQGNQPQHF

length: 15
size: few
V: TRBV29-1
J: TRBJ2-2
D: TRBD2
DNA: TGCAGCGTTGAGGTAGCGGGGGGAAACACCGGGGAGCTGTTTTTT
CDR3: CSVEVAGGNTGELFF

length: 13
size: many
V: TRBV20-1
J: TRBJ1-5
D: TRBD1
DNA: TGCAGTGCACAGGGACAGGAAAATCAGCCCCAGCATTTT
CDR3: CSAQGQENQPQHF

length: 13
size: -
V: TRBV18
J: TRBJ2-1
D: TRBD1
DNA: TGTACCAGCTCACCAGACAGGGTCAATGAGCAGTTCTTC
CDR3: CTSSPDRVNEQFF

length: 16
size: -
V: TRBV20-1
J: TRBJ1-6
D: TRBD1
DNA: TGCAGTGCTAGAGTTGACAGGGGTGTCGATAGTTCACCCCTCCACTTT
CDR3: CSARVDRGVDSSPLHF

length: 14
size: few
V: TRBV7-3
J: TRBJ1-2
D: -
DNA: TGTGCCAGCAGCCTAGATATCGGAATTGGTGGCTACACCTTC
CDR3: CASSLDIGIGGYTF

length: 11
size: many
V: TRBV6-6
J: TRBJ1-3
D: -
DNA: TGTGCCAGCAGTTACGGGTACACCATATATTTT
CDR3: CASSYGYTIYF

length: 15
size: -
V: TRBV7-6
J: TRBJ2-1
D: TRBD2
DNA: TGTGCCAGCAGCTTAGGCGGGGGGGCGGCAGATACGCAGTTCTTC
CDR3: CASSLGGGAADTQFF

length: 14
size: many
V: TRBV9
J: TRBJ2-7
D: -
DNA: TGTGCCAGCAGCGTAGGGAGCGGCCCCTACGAGCAGTACTTC
CDR3: CASSVGSGPYEQYF

length: 14
size: -
V: TRBV7-8
J: TRBJ1-1
D: -
DNA: TGTGCCAGCGGGGACGCCGGGGTCCGAACTGAAGCTTTCTTT
CDR3: CASGDAGVRTEAFF

length: 13
size: many
V: TRBV10-3
J: TRBJ2-5
D: -
DNA: TGTGCCATCAGTGAGGTGACAGCGGACACCCAGTACTTC
CDR3: CAISEVTADTQYF

length: 12
size: -
V: TRBV7-9
J: TRBJ2-5
D: -
DNA: TGTGCCAGCAGCCAGCTACAAGAGACCCAGTACTTC
CDR3: CASSQLQETQYF

length: 14
size: -
V: TRBV7-2
J: TRBJ1-1
D: -
DNA: TGTGCCAGCAGCTGGGCGGCGGGGGGGACTGAAGCTTTCTTT
CDR3: CASSWAAGGTEAFF

length: 14
size: -
V: TRBV7-2
J: TRBJ2-2
D: -
DNA: TGTGCCAGCAGCTTATTTCAGGGCACCGGGGAGCTGTTTTTT
CDR3: CASSLFQGTGELFF

length: 14
size: -
V: TRBV7-2
J: TRBJ2-1
D: -
DNA: TGTGCCAGCAGCTTAGCCAGCAGGTGGAATGAACAGTTCTTC
CDR3: CASSLASRWNEQFF

length: 13
size: -
V: TRBV24-1
J: TRBJ1-3
D: -
DNA: TGTGCCACCAGTGACCCCTCTGGAAACACCATATATTTT
CDR3: CATSDPSGNTIYF

length: 13
size: once
V: TRBV20-1
J: TRBJ1-2
D: TRBD1
DNA: TGCAGTGCTAGGGACAGGGGATCGGGTGGCTACACCTTC
CDR3: CSARDRGSGGYTF

length: 14
size: many
V: TRBV2
J: TRBJ2-7
D: TRBD1
DNA: TGTGCCAGCAGGGGACAGGGGGCGGTGTACGAGCAGTACTTC
CDR3: CASRGQGAVYEQYF

length: 15
size: many
V: TRBV20-1
J: TRBJ2-1
D: -
DNA: TGCAGTGCTGGGATAGCCGGAGGAGCCTACAATGAGCAGTTCTTC
CDR3: CSAGIAGGAYNEQFF

length: 17
size: -
V: TRBV19
J: TRBJ2-2
D: TRBD1
DNA: TGTGCCAGTAGTCTGACCGGGACAGTCGCGGTCACCGGGGAGCTGTTTTTT
CDR3: CASSLTGTVAVTGELFF

length: 12
size: -
V: TRBV7-2
J: TRBJ1-1
D: -
DNA: TGTGCCAGCAGCTTAGGCGGGGCGGGGACTTTTTTT
CDR3: CASSLGGAGTFF

length: 18
size: few
V: TRBV6-6
J: TRBJ2-4
D: -
DNA: TGTGCCAGCAAGCCCTGGCTCCTTACTTTTACGTCCAAAAACATTCAGTACTTC
CDR3: CASKPWLLTFTSKNIQYF

length: 16
size: many
V: TRBV3-1
J: TRBJ1-2
D: TRBD1
DNA: TGTGCCAGCAGCCAAACAGGGACAGGGCGTGGGTATGGCTACACCTTC
CDR3: CASSQTGTGRGYGYTF

length: 19
size: -
V: TRBV7-8
J: TRBJ2-3
D: TRBD2
DNA: TGTGCCAGCAGTTTCAGGCTAGCGGGGGGGTCCCGTAGCACAGATACGCAGTATTTT
CDR3: CASSFRLAGGSRSTDTQYF

length: 15
size: -
V: TRBV20-1
J: TRBJ2-7
D: -
DNA: TGCAGTGCTAGAGTGAACTATCAGGGGACCTACGAGCAGTACTTC
CDR3: CSARVNYQGTYEQYF

length: 15
size: many
V: TRBV19
J: TRBJ2-1
D: TRBD1
DNA: TGTGCCAGTAGTGGGCAGGGGGCCTCCTACAATGAGCAGTTCTTC
CDR3: CASSGQGASYNEQFF

length: 16
size: many
V: TRBV19
J: TRBJ1-1
D: TRBD1
DNA: TGTGCCAGTAGTATAGGGTCGGACAGGGGGCGTACTGAAGCTTTCTTT
CDR3: CASSIGSDRGRTEAFF

length: 17
size: many
V: TRBV7-2
J: TRBJ2-1
D: TRBD1
DNA: TGTGCCAGCAGCCGGACAGGGGCCCAAAGCTCCTACAATGAGCAGTTCTTC
CDR3: CASSRTGAQSSYNEQFF

length: 13
size: many
V: TRBV6-1
J: TRBJ1-1
D: -
DNA: TGTGCCAGCAGTGAGCCCTGGGGAACTGAAGCTTTCTTT
CDR3: CASSEPWGTEAFF

length: 13
size: -
V: TRBV2
J: TRBJ1-2
D: TRBD1
DNA: TGTGCCAGCGGGACAGGGGATTTCTATGGCTACACCTTC
CDR3: CASGTGDFYGYTF

length: 15
size: -
V: TRBV25-1
J: TRBJ2-7
D: -
DNA: TGTGCCAGCAGTGAGCGGACAGACTACACCTACGAGCAGTACTTC
CDR3: CASSERTDYTYEQYF

length: 17
size: -
V: TRBV25-1
J: TRBJ2-1
D: TRBD2
DNA: TGTGCCAGCAGTGAATTTCGTGTGGGACTAGCTCGCAATGAGCAGTTCTTC
CDR3: CASSEFRVGLARNEQFF

length: 14
size: -
V: TRBV5-1
J: TRBJ2-2
D: TRBD2
DNA: TGCGCCAGCAGCCATTATGCGGGGGAAGGGGAGCTGTTTTTT
CDR3: CASSHYAGEGELFF